This T cell receptor (beta chain) is drawn from a study of blood T cells in healthy people across ages. The study's findings and limits: Across the age range, TCR beta diversity per million T cells fell in a roughly linear way. The study found more naive CD4+ cells and higher diversity in long-lived than aged donors. Bulk PBMC profiling left naive and antigen-experienced comparisons inconclusive.

The V gene end was trimmed by 6 bases and the J gene end by 4 bases; junction bases not matched to a gene: 3. The CDR3 is 14 amino acids. Remarks on this clonotype: What it binds is unknown.

Primers used in a second PCR of roughly 6 to 11 cycles were a sample-barcoded 5' primer and a J-beta primer mix. MiXCR, applied by TCRdb to the 5' RACE reads, yields one record per CDR3 protein. Of some 1.8 million distinct CDR3 sequences in the sample, 35% to 50% were seen once. The chain recombines TRBV12-3 or TRBV12-4 with TRBJ1-5, with 10 bases lining up with TRBD1. This sequence originates from a human donor in good health. Sample: blood. The CDR3, as DNA: TGTGCCAGCAGACTGGGACAGGGGAATCAGCCCCAGCATTTT. Translating it yields CASRLGQGNQPQHF.